Listed here is a single T cell receptor beta chain. What it recognizes is unknown. Trimming shortened V by 2 bases and J by 0 bases, and 6 bases separated the two germline ends. The CDR3 consists of 13 residues. Germline assignment: CDR1 SGHDT and CDR2 YYEEEE. Generated by immunoSEQ multiplex PCR, the TCRdb table keeps only in-frame clones and is missing some. The repertoire has approximately 160,000 clones, 90% to 95% of them found once; the top ten carry about 5.3%. The data are from a study of T cell responses to AZD1222 COVID-19 vaccine. Overall study results and limits: Most donors were white British and more were female, and clonal diversity was possibly underestimated. Samples come after the peak T cell response, not at day 14.

The sample was peripheral blood, taken on day 0 of AZD1222 vaccination. The TCR was taken from an adult in good health. This rearrangement joins TRBV5-6 to TRBJ2-7, with no clear D. The CDR3 protein is CASSFYGSYEQYF. DNA for the CDR3: TGTGCCAGCAGCTTTTACGGCTCCTACGAGCAGTACTTC.